This T cell receptor beta chain was sequenced during a study of blood T cell repertoires in COVID-19. Sequenced by immunoSEQ multiplex PCR; TCRdb stores in-frame clones only, minus some. Here the sample spans 100,000 to 150,000 clones, roughly 83% being singletons. The CDR3 covers 13 residues. The germline CDR1 and CDR2 sequences are LNHDA and SQIVND (reference sequence). The V gene lost 6 bases and the J gene lost 0 bases, with 8 bases spanning the gap. Regarding this clone: The identical CDR3 is also encoded by other nucleotide sequences in the sample.

The sequence was collected from a man in his sixties with acute or convalescent COVID-19. Sample: peripheral blood. This rearrangement joins TRBV19 to TRBJ1-1; the D gene is possibly TRBD1 (6 bases). The CDR3 region has the DNA TGTGCCAGTAGGGACAGACTGAACACTGAAGCTTTCTTT. It yields the protein CASRDRLNTEAFF.